This T cell receptor (beta chain) stems from a study of cytomegalovirus exposure and HLA in healthy donors. V lost 1 base to trimming and J lost 3 bases, with 7 bases between them. CDR3 length equals 14 residues. Germline loops: CDR1 MGHRA, CDR2 YSYEKL. Concerning this clone: Its antigen is currently unknown.

Study-level points and caveats: According to the study, around 160 TCR beta chains were cytomegalovirus-associated.

The PCR ran on 60 Vbeta and 13 Jbeta primers. Clones were sequenced by immunoSEQ multiplex PCR, and TCRdb holds only the in-frame ones, with some missing. The repertoire table contains some 96,000 clones. Material for sequencing was PBMCs. The source is a woman in her thirties in good health and CMV-seronegative. This chain links TRBV4-1 with TRBJ1-3, with D possibly matching TRBD1 (5 bases). CDR3 region: CASSQGGDGNTIYF. The CDR3, as DNA: TGCGCCAGCAGCCAAGGGGGGGATGGAAACACCATATATTTT.